This section outlines one T cell receptor (beta chain) sequence together with its context. The data derive from a study of T cell responses to AZD1222 COVID-19 vaccine. Profiled with immunoSEQ multiplex PCR; TCRdb holds only in-frame clones, not every one. The sample consists of 160,000 or so clones, around 89% of them appearing once. The CDR3 length is 16 residues. V gave up 6 bases and J gave up 5 bases; unmatched junction bases: 14. Germline lookup yields CDR1 MNHNY and CDR2 SVGAGI (reference sequence). The sequence came from an adult who received the MenACWY meningococcal vaccine as a control. V usage is TRBV6-6 and J usage is TRBJ1-1, with 8 bases identical to TRBD1. Specimen: peripheral blood, collected 28 days after the second dose of the MenACWY control vaccine. Here the CDR3 DNA reads TGTGCCAGCAGCCCCCCCAGGGGGCAGGGGGATACTGAAGCTTTCTTT. This translates into CASSPPRGQGDTEAFF.